Reported below is one T cell receptor (beta chain). Enrollees, roughly 18 to 90 years old, lived in 24 US areas. Researchers sorted participants into cohorts using their self-reported clinical history. These data are taken from a study of blood T cell repertoires in COVID-19. Study-level information: Nucleic acid was either cDNA or gDNA, and it came from T cells, B-cell-depleted T cells, or PBMCs.

This table comes from immunoSEQ multiplex PCR, and its TCRdb copy is limited to in-frame clones, with some not included. The top ten clones hold approximately 4.4% of a sample with about 170,000 clones, roughly 85% of them seen once. The sample comprised PBMCs or T cells enriched from blood (not recorded which). The sequence was obtained from a woman aged 45-59 years who had recovered from COVID-19.

As DNA, the CDR3 is TGTGCCAGCAGTTACTTTACAGGTCTTGGAAACACCATATATTTT. It codes for CASSYFTGLGNTIYF. This chain links TRBV6-5 with TRBJ1-3; possible D gene TRBD1, 5 bases. Germline CDR1 MNHEY, CDR2 SVGAGI. V was trimmed by 1 base and J by 3 bases, leaving 10 bases between them. This CDR3 region has 15 residues.